This T cell receptor beta chain came from a study of T cell repertoires in cytomegalovirus infection. Study summary: Matching HLA type and CMV infection were both indicated by public TCR beta signatures.

CDR3 size: 14 residues. The trim removed 11 bases at V and 6 bases at J, leaving 11 bases unmatched. From germline, CDR1 is ENHRY and CDR2 SYGVKD. Each CDR3 protein is one row after TCRdb ran MiXCR on the reads. The data contain some 130,000 distinct CDR3 sequences, 20% to 30% of them singletons. Comment on this clonotype: Its matching antigen is unknown.

Study conclusions and caveats: Totalled public TCR beta family frequency picked out people who carried CMV plus the relevant HLA. It was HLA-C-restricted CMV-specific TCR beta clonotypes that dominated the response ex vivo.

Input material: PBMCs, sequenced either directly or after in vitro stimulation (not recorded which). The TCR comes from a human donor in good health (CMV status not recorded). Some clones in this sample may be carry-over from other donors' samples. The rearrangement joins TRBV10-3 to TRBJ2-1, with 9 bases matching TRBD2. The CDR3 region is CAGGGALFVNEQFF. In nucleotides, the CDR3 is TGTGCCGGCGGGGGGGCCCTCTTCGTCAATGAGCAGTTCTTC.